The 31 T cell receptor beta chains presented below share a single source sample, sequenced in a study of blood T cells in healthy people across ages. A second PCR of 7 to 11 cycles used a sample-barcoded 5' primer and a J-beta primer mix. TCRdb passed the 5' RACE reads through MiXCR, listing each CDR3 protein once. The top ten clones hold roughly 14% of a sample with roughly 700,000 distinct CDR3 sequences, around 32% of them seen once. Sequencing input: blood. All receptors derive from a woman aged 80 or over in good health.

This sequence joins TRBV5-1 and TRBJ1-1; perhaps TRBD1 as D (5 bases). CDR3 size: 14 residues. Per germline, CDR1 SGHRS and CDR2 YFSETQ. The V and J ends lost 5 bases and 1 base respectively, with 12 bases between them. CDR3 protein: CASRSRGQNTEAFF. The DNA for the CDR3 is TGCGCCAGCAGGTCCCGGGGCCAGAACACTGAAGCTTTCTTT. Combining the CDR3 with reference TRBV5-1 and TRBJ1-1 gives the whole variable domain KAGVTQTPRYLIKTRGQQVTLSCSPISGHRSVSWYQQTPGQGLQFLFEYFSETQRNKGNFPGRFSGRQFSNSRSEMNVSTLELGDSALYLCASRSRGQNTEAFFGQGTRLTVV.

The chain links TRBV6-6 to TRBJ2-7; tentative D call: TRBD1 (5 bases). V was clipped by 4 bases and J by 0 bases, with 19 bases between them. The CDR3 consists of 17 residues. The V gene's germline CDR1 is MNHNY and CDR2 SVGAGI (reference sequence). Here the CDR3 reads CASSFYSGPLDSYEQYF. The CDR3 nucleotides are TGTGCCAGCAGTTTTTATTCAGGGCCCCTAGACTCCTACGAGCAGTACTTC.

Many counts were recorded for this clonotype. The gene calls are TRBV7-2 and TRBJ1-2, with D hard to call. This CDR3 region has 13 residues. Trimming removed 2 bases at V and 4 bases at J, with 8 bases between. Germline V gene sequence: CDR1 SGHTA, CDR2 FQGNSA. The CDR3 DNA reads as TGTGCCAGCAGCTTACAACGGCTCTATGGCTACACCTTC. It yields the protein CASSLQRLYGYTF.

This clonotype has at least ten counts. J is TRBJ1-5 and V is TRBV20-1, with D maybe TRBD1 (6 bases). CDR1 and CDR2 from the germline V gene are DFQATT and SNEGSKA (reference sequence). The CDR3 has 12 residues. The V and J ends lost 5 bases and 9 bases respectively, with 14 bases between them. In DNA form, the CDR3 reads TGCAGTGCTCAGGACAGCGGGATGCCCCAGCATTTT. Amino acid sequence: CSAQDSGMPQHF.

This clonotype was picked up many times. The CDR3 DNA follows: TGCGCCAGCAGCCCCTCCCGTGGGTCCCGCACAGATACGCAGTATTTT. Translated, it gives CASSPSRGSRTDTQYF. The chain couples TRBV5-1 to TRBJ2-3; D unclear. CDR3 length: 16 amino acids. With 4 bases removed from V and 1 base from J, the gap between germline ends came to 16 bases. Looked up from germline, CDR1 is SGHRS and CDR2 is YFSETQ.

This clonotype was observed many times. The chain uses TRBV5-1 and TRBJ2-5; D possibly corresponds to TRBD1 (6 bases). CDR3 size: 16 residues. V dropped 4 bases and J dropped 4 bases, with 20 bases sitting between them. Looked up from germline, CDR1 is SGHRS and CDR2 is YFSETQ. DNA for the CDR3: TGCGCCAGCAGCCGTATCACAGGGATCGCGGGAGAGACCCAGTACTTC. Protein: CASSRITGIAGETQYF.

The V call is TRBV5-1, the J call TRBJ2-1; D remains unclear. Judging by the DNA end, TRBJ2-7 fits better; the J call may be wrong. CDR3 size: 11 residues. Germline lookup yields CDR1 SGHRS and CDR2 YFSETQ. The CDR3 loop reads CASNRDNEQYF. For the CDR3, the DNA is TGCGCCAGCAACAGAGACAATGAGCAGTACTTC.

This clonotype showed up many times. The genes are TRBV7-2 and TRBJ2-5; tentatively, D is TRBD1 or TRBD2 (5 bases each). In germline, CDR1 is SGHTA, CDR2 FQGNSA. V was cut by 2 bases and J by 5 bases, with 9 bases left in between. This CDR3 has 13 amino acids. The CDR3 DNA sequence: TGTGCCAGCAGCTTAAGGTGGGGGGAGACCCAGTACTTC. It yields the protein CASSLRWGETQYF. The whole variable domain, remainder taken from reference TRBV7-2 and TRBJ2-5, is GAGVSQSPSNKVTEKGKDVELRCDPISGHTALYWYRQSLGQGLEFLIYFQGNSAPDKSGLPSDRFSAERTGGSVSTLTIQRTQQEDSAVYLCASSLRWGETQYFGPGTRLLVL.

To note about this clonotype: A junction end diverges from the germline sequence, so it may reflect a read error. The V and J genes are TRBV7-6 and TRBJ2-5; D unresolved. The CDR3 totals 11 residues. Germline V gives CDR1 SGHVS, CDR2 FNYEAQ. Here the CDR3 reads CASSKEETRYF. In DNA form, the CDR3 reads TGTGCCAGCAGCAAAGAGGAGACCCGGTACTTC. Using reference TRBV7-6 and TRBJ2-5 for the parts outside the CDR3, the full variable domain is GAGVSQSPRYKVTKRGQDVALRCDPISGHVSLYWYRQALGQGPEFLTYFNYEAQQDKSGLPNDRFSAERPEGSISTLTIQRTEQRDSAMYRCASSKEETRYFGPGTRLLVL.

The table lists this clonotype with many counts. The genes are TRBV4-2 and TRBJ2-7; a possible D gene is TRBD1 (6 bases). The V gene's germline CDR1 is LGHNA and CDR2 YNFKEQ. The CDR3 loop spans 15 amino acids. With 0 bases removed from V and 0 bases from J, the gap between germline ends came to 9 bases. This CDR3 is CASSQDTGSSYEQYF. As DNA, the CDR3 is TGTGCCAGCAGCCAAGACACAGGGAGCTCCTACGAGCAGTACTTC.

Ten or more counts support this clonotype. This chain joins TRBV7-6 and TRBJ2-5; D possibly uses TRBD1 or TRBD2 (5 bases each). The germline V gene has CDR1 SGHVS and CDR2 FNYEAQ. The CDR3 spans 16 residues. V was clipped by 5 bases and J by 5 bases, with 21 bases between them. CDR3 bases: TGTGCCAGCAGCCCTCCACCGGGGCGCCCGGGGGAGACCCAGTACTTC. This sequence encodes CASSPPPGRPGETQYF.

The rearrangement uses TRBV12-3 or TRBV12-4 and TRBJ1-1; a possible D gene is TRBD1 (5 bases). The CDR3 is 12 residues long. V was shortened by 8 bases and J by 5 bases, with 12 bases between the two germline ends. DNA of the CDR3: TGTGCCAGCGCTCCAGGGTCGACTGAAGCTTTCTTT. It yields the protein CASAPGSTEAFF.

The chain uses TRBV7-2 and TRBJ1-1, with D perhaps matching TRBD1 (5 bases). CDR1 and CDR2 from the germline V gene are SGHTA and FQGNSA. The CDR3 has 13 amino acids. The V end was cut by 5 bases, the J end by 5 bases, with 12 bases between. In DNA, the CDR3 is TGTGCCAGCAGCCCCCCAGGGAGGACTGAAGCTTTCTTT. This translates into CASSPPGRTEAFF. Full variable domain (remainder filled in from reference TRBV7-2 and TRBJ1-1): GAGVSQSPSNKVTEKGKDVELRCDPISGHTALYWYRQSLGQGLEFLIYFQGNSAPDKSGLPSDRFSAERTGGSVSTLTIQRTQQEDSAVYLCASSPPGRTEAFFGQGTRLTVV.

The chain combines TRBV5-6 with TRBJ2-7; no firm D call. The CDR3 is made up of 14 amino acids. Trimming removed 4 bases at V and 0 bases at J, with 11 bases between. Germline CDR1 is SGHDT and CDR2 is YYEEEE. DNA of the CDR3: TGTGCCAGCAGCACCGACGGATACTCCTACGAGCAGTACTTC. Its protein is CASSTDGYSYEQYF.

The chain joins TRBV27 to TRBJ2-7, with D possibly being TRBD1 (5 bases). Deletions cut 8 bases from V and 9 bases from J, with 23 bases between. CDR1 is MNHEY, CDR2 SMNVEV, per germline (reference sequence). The CDR3 is 14 amino acids. For the CDR3, the DNA is TGTGCCAGCGGACCGAGGACATCCTACAATAGGCAGTACTTC. Translating gives CASGPRTSYNRQYF.

This clonotype was seen repeatedly, ten times or more. This sequence joins TRBV29-1 and TRBJ2-7, with 10 positions matching TRBD1. CDR1 SQVTM and CDR2 ANQGSEA come from the germline V gene. The CDR3 runs to 13 residues. V lost 4 bases and J lost 2; bases outside the gene matches: 2. The CDR3 loop reads CSVGTGGAYEQYF. The CDR3 DNA follows: TGCAGCGTTGGGACAGGGGGAGCCTACGAGCAGTACTTC.

This clonotype was recorded at least ten times. The chain links TRBV6-1 to TRBJ2-3; TRBD1 or TRBD2 may be the D gene (6 bases each). CDR3 size: 16 residues. Germline CDR1 and CDR2: MNHNS and SASEGT. V gave up 8 bases and J gave up 2 bases, with 20 bases separating them. CDR3 sequence reads: CASSPHAGGATDTQYF. The CDR3 DNA reads as TGTGCCAGCTCTCCCCACGCCGGGGGCGCCACAGATACGCAGTATTTT.

This clonotype has just one count. V and J are TRBV7-2 and TRBJ2-5; 7 bases line up with TRBD1. This CDR3 has 12 amino acids. After removal of 5 bases from V and 11 bases from J, the junction contained 8 bases not matched to a gene. The germline gives CDR1 SGHTA, CDR2 FQGNSA. The CDR3: CASSADRERQYF. In nucleotides, the CDR3 is TGTGCCAGCAGCGCAGACAGGGAACGGCAGTACTTC.

This clonotype was counted at least ten times. The V call is TRBV7-2, the J call TRBJ2-3; TRBD2 matches at 9 bases. This CDR3 region has 16 residues. From germline, CDR1 is SGHTA and CDR2 FQGNSA. J was trimmed by 2 bases and V by 6 bases; bases with no gene match: 9. CDR3 sequence reads: CASSLAGRSLTDTQYF. The CDR3 DNA is TGTGCCAGCAGTCTAGCGGGACGGAGTCTCACAGATACGCAGTATTTT.

Comments on this clonotype: Relative to the germline gene, one junction end is altered; a read error may explain this. The CDR3 reads CSASGQRGDLGNEQFF. For the CDR3, the DNA is TGCAGTGCGTCGGGCCAGCGGGGGGATCTAGGGAATGAGCAATTCTTC. The rearrangement links TRBV20-1 to TRBJ2-1, with 9 bases lining up with TRBD2. This CDR3 spans 16 amino acids. The germline CDR1 and CDR2 sequences are DFQATT and SNEGSKA (reference sequence).

This clonotype was picked up many times. This rearrangement joins TRBV3-1 to TRBJ2-5, with TRBD1 matching 7 bases. Trimming took 10 bases from V and 2 from J; bases not matched to a gene: 7. The CDR3 length is 13 residues. Germline-derived CDR1 and CDR2 are LGHDT and YNNKEL (reference sequence). DNA for the CDR3: TGTGCCACCGATGACAGGGCGCAAGAGACCCAGTACTTC. Translated: CATDDRAQETQYF.

This rearrangement joins TRBV6-2 or TRBV6-3 to TRBJ1-5, with D maybe TRBD1 (5 bases). CDR3 length: 17 residues. Trimming shortened V by 6 bases and J by 1 base, and 19 bases separated the two germline ends. Looked up from germline, CDR1 is MNHEY and CDR2 is SVGEGT. CDR3 DNA: TGTGCCAGCAGCCCTCCCGTGGGGGGAGGGAGCAATCAGCCCCAGCATTTT. This translates into CASSPPVGGGSNQPQHF.

Concerning this clonotype: A much bigger clone sits one base away, suggesting this may be a read error. The chain recombines TRBV29-1 with TRBJ1-1; 8 nucleotides agree with TRBD1. Germline assignment: CDR1 SQVTM and CDR2 ANQGSEA. The CDR3 loop spans 13 amino acids. V was pared by 7 bases and J by 4 bases, with 8 bases of the junction left unmatched. CDR3 region: CSASQGAGTEAFF. The DNA of the CDR3 is TGCAGCGCCAGTCAGGGGGCGGGCACTGAAGCTTTCTTT. Full variable domain (rest looked up from reference TRBV29-1 and TRBJ1-1): SAVISQKPSRDICQRGTSLTIQCQVDSQVTMMFWYRQQPGQSLTLIATANQGSEATYESGFVIDKFPISRPNLTFSTLTVSNMSPEDSSIYLCSASQGAGTEAFFGQGTRLTVV.

This clonotype occurred many times. This chain links TRBV6-2 or TRBV6-3 with TRBJ2-1; 10 nucleotides agree with TRBD2. Looked up from germline, CDR1 is MNHEY and CDR2 is SVGEGT. This CDR3 contains 15 residues. V lost 6 bases, J lost 2 bases, and 4 bases stayed unmatched. CDR3 sequence (DNA): TGTGCCAGCAGGGGTAGCGGGGGGACCTACAATGAGCAGTTCTTC. This sequence encodes CASRGSGGTYNEQFF.

This clonotype was detected once. The J gene is TRBJ2-1, the V gene TRBV7-2; a weak D match, TRBD2 (5 bases). This CDR3 is built from 14 residues. Deletions cut 3 bases from V and 7 bases from J, with 13 bases between. CDR1 is SGHTA, CDR2 FQGNSA, per germline. The CDR3 sequence: CASSFWGAGNEQFF. The CDR3 DNA reads as TGTGCCAGCAGCTTTTGGGGAGCTGGAAATGAGCAGTTCTTC.

Many counts were recorded for this clonotype. The chain uses TRBV12-3 or TRBV12-4 and TRBJ1-4; the match to TRBD1 covers 8 bases. This CDR3 has 13 amino acids. V lost 8 bases, J lost 8 bases, and 7 bases stayed unmatched. The CDR3 nucleotides are TGTGCCAGCGGATCGGACAGGGCGGAAAAACTGTTTTTT. This sequence encodes CASGSDRAEKLFF.

The chain couples TRBV18 to TRBJ1-2; D possibly corresponds to TRBD1 (6 bases). Trimming stripped 0 bases from V and 8 bases from J, with 16 bases between. CDR1 and CDR2 (germline): KGHSH, LQKENI. The CDR3 extends over 15 amino acids. In DNA, the CDR3 is TGTGCCAGCTCACCACCGTCCGTGGGGGCGCAGGGCTACACCTTC. Translation: CASSPPSVGAQGYTF. Full variable domain (rest looked up from reference TRBV18 and TRBJ1-2): NAGVMQNPRHLVRRRGQEARLRCSPMKGHSHVYWYRQLPEEGLKFMVYLQKENIIDESGMPKERFSAEFPKEGPSILRIQQVVRGDSAAYFCASSPPSVGAQGYTFGSGTRLTVV.

About this clonotype itself: The CDR3 end shows no conserved phenylalanine or tryptophan, and so a read error is likely. The CDR3 sequence: CSASTRGVVKNIQYV. CDR3 coding DNA: TGCAGTGCTAGTACTCGGGGGGTAGTCAAAAACATTCAGTACGTC. This chain connects TRBV20-1 to TRBJ2-4; 7 bases map to TRBD2. Germline loops: CDR1 DFQATT, CDR2 SNEGSKA (reference sequence). With 3 bases clipped from V and 3 bases from J, the junction kept 8 bases outside the gene matches. This CDR3 contains 15 residues.

This clonotype was counted once. This chain links TRBV6-1 with TRBJ1-3, with TRBD1 matching 9 bases. CDR3 length: 17 residues. With 7 bases clipped from V and 1 base from J, the junction kept 11 bases outside the gene matches. Germline CDR1 is MNHNS and CDR2 is SASEGT. The CDR3 sequence is CASNNKPGTGSGNTIYF. In DNA, the CDR3 is TGTGCCAGCAACAACAAGCCCGGGACAGGGTCTGGAAACACCATATATTTT.

The CDR3: CAISRGTGGVTNTEAFF. In nucleotides, the CDR3 is TGTGCCATCTCGAGAGGGACAGGGGGCGTGACGAACACTGAAGCTTTCTTT. The J gene is TRBJ1-1, the V gene TRBV28; 12 nucleotides match TRBD1. The germline V gene has CDR1 MDHEN and CDR2 SYDVKM. The CDR3 spans 17 residues. Trimming took 10 bases from V and 1 from J; bases not matched to a gene: 13.

The chain has TRBV20-1 and TRBJ1-2; 7 bases fit TRBD1. CDR3 size: 13 residues. The germline gives CDR1 DFQATT, CDR2 SNEGSKA (reference sequence). V shed 3 bases and J 2 bases; nucleotides not matched to a gene: 3. The CDR3 sequence: CSARTGQNYGYTF. The CDR3 nucleotides read TGCAGTGCTAGGACAGGGCAAAACTATGGCTACACCTTC.